This T cell receptor beta chain was captured by sequencing in a study of CD8 T cells in ankylosing spondylitis. Worth noting for this clonotype: Its specificity is unknown.

TCRdb re-called the 5' RACE reads with MiXCR, one entry per CDR3 protein. The sample has around 540,000 distinct CDR3 sequences, 9.5% to 15% seen once. Study outcomes and limitations: Characteristic, it appeared, of ankylosing spondylitis blood was a TCR beta motif of eight highly homologous variants.

This CDR3 has 15 amino acids. Trimming removed 5 bases at V and 0 bases at J, with 13 bases between. Germline V gene sequence: CDR1 MNHEY, CDR2 SMNVEV (reference sequence). The receptor comes from a male donor with ankylosing spondylitis. The rearrangement links TRBV27 to TRBJ1-1, with D unclear. The sample consisted of blood, either unsorted or a sorted T cell fraction (not recorded which). The CDR3: CASSLLGPLNTEAFF. CDR3 bases: TGTGCCAGCAGTCTCCTAGGGCCTTTGAACACTGAAGCTTTCTTT.